This T cell receptor (beta chain) was observed in a study of response to subunit inactivated influenza vaccine. The study's findings and limits: Few additional T cells are recruited per seasonal influenza vaccination, authors suggested.

This CDR3 is built from 16 residues. V was shortened by 3 bases and J by 7 bases, with 22 bases between the two germline ends. Germline-derived CDR1 and CDR2 are LGHNA and YNFKEQ. In the case of this clonotype: Antigen specificity is unknown.

TCRdb re-called the RT-PCR reads with MiXCR, one entry per CDR3 protein. The table has about 300,000 distinct CDR3 sequences, 21% seen once. The sample here was PBMCs from blood, taken approximately 22 months after vaccination. The receptor's source is a man in his fifties or sixties who received an inactivated influenza vaccine. The chain carries TRBV4-2 and TRBJ2-7, with D perhaps matching TRBD1 (6 bases). CDR3 amino acids: CASSQDPTGDFGEQYF. The DNA of the CDR3 is TGTGCCAGCAGCCAGGACCCGACAGGAGACTTTGGGGAGCAGTACTTC.